The clone carrying this T cell receptor beta chain was counted a few times. Its antigen remains unknown. The CDR3 runs to 15 residues. V shed 6 bases, J shed 4 bases, and the junction held 11 bases outside the gene matches. CDR1 is SGHVS and CDR2 is FQNEAQ in the germline V gene. Documented treatment: oral pan-JAK inhibitor, 5-10 mg twice daily. Peripheral blood and lesional scalp punch biopsies were taken from alopecia areata patients. Once RNA had been extracted, it was reverse transcribed into cDNA to act as the sequencing template. Sequenced by immunoSEQ multiplex PCR; TCRdb stores in-frame clones only, minus some. The sample yields roughly 92,000 clones, about 71% seen once. The data stem from a study of CD8+ T cells in alopecia areata. Study details: Patients took tofacitinib for 6 to 18 months, followed by 6 drug-free months. Affected scalp percentage determined the severity score of treated patients. Study-wide findings and caveats: Having just one nonresponder leaves the connection between baseline CD8+ expansion and response unresolved.

The TCR sequence derives from a human donor with alopecia areata. The chain combines TRBV7-8 with TRBJ2-5; 7 bases match TRBD1. The source was CD8+ T cells sorted from blood, collected at week 44, from a patient treated with tofacitinib. DNA of the CDR3: TGTGCCAGCAGGCCCGACAGGGTAGGATCAGAGACCCAGTACTTC. Protein: CASRPDRVGSETQYF.